The clone carrying this T cell receptor beta chain has only a few counts. Its antigen remains unknown. The record originates from a study of human T cells and chemical hapten exposure. Study-level results: Expanded TCRs produced significantly more large CDR3 similarity clusters than controls did.

V lost 6 bases to trimming and J lost 0 bases; unmatched junction nucleotides: 8. The CDR3 has 15 amino acids. From germline, CDR1 is SNHLY and CDR2 FYNNEI. TCRdb reprocessed the RACE reads via MiXCR and lists one record per CDR3 protein. In the table there are about 160,000 distinct CDR3 sequences, around a quarter of which are singletons. The time point is: patch test 3, about 24 weeks after DPC sensitization. The sample's treatment: therapeutic diphenylcyclopropenone sensitization with weekly scalp DPC. Blood collection happened ahead of applying each patch test. The sequencing used whole blood, collected in connection with sensitization to the hapten diphenylcyclopropenone (DPC). The chain joins TRBV2 to TRBJ2-7, with 7 nucleotides matching TRBD1. This receptor was obtained from a woman aged 18-29 years with alopecia areata. Some clones in this sample may be carry-over from other donors' samples. The CDR3, as DNA: TGTGCCAGCAGCGTCCCGGGACAGTTCTCCTACGAGCAGTACTTC. Amino acids: CASSVPGQFSYEQYF.